Following are 24 T cell receptor beta chains from one sample sequenced in a study of shared clonotypes between healthy human individuals. Sequencing was performed with immunoSEQ multiplex PCR; in TCRdb, only in-frame clones are kept and a portion is missing. The sample records about 490,000 clones, about 72% being singletons. The material sequenced was PBMCs. Receptor source: a woman between 40 and 55 years old in good health. Some clones in this sample may be carry-over from other donors' samples.

The gene calls are TRBV23-1 and TRBJ1-4, with 8 bases matching TRBD1. TRBV23-1 is identified as an open reading frame with a role that is uncertain. The CDR3 covers 19 residues. The V segment lost 2 bases and the J segment 2 bases; nucleotides outside the gene matches: 13. CDR3 DNA: TGCGCCAGCAGTCAACTGGACAGGGCAATATTAGGGACTAATGAAAAACTGTTTTTT. This encodes CASSQLDRAILGTNEKLFF.

This chain links TRBV6-4 with TRBJ2-1, with D possibly TRBD2 on 6 matching bases. Between the trimmed V and J ends, which lost 1 base and 12 bases, there was a span of 16 bases. This CDR3 region has 14 residues. Germline V CDR1 and CDR2: MRHNA, SNTAGT. The CDR3 sequence is CASSDWVSGERQFF. CDR3 bases: TGTGCCAGCAGTGACTGGGTTAGCGGAGAACGGCAGTTCTTC.

This chain links TRBV28 with TRBJ2-1, with 8 bases lining up with TRBD2. Trimming took 5 bases from V and 6 from J; bases not matched to a gene: 15. The CDR3 sequence is 17 residues long. Germline lookup yields CDR1 MDHEN and CDR2 SYDVKM. The CDR3 DNA reads as TGTGCCAGCAGTAATACGTCACCGGGACTAGTCTTCAATGAGCAGTTCTTC. Amino acids: CASSNTSPGLVFNEQFF. Based on the CDR3 plus reference TRBV28 and TRBJ2-1, the full variable domain is DVKVTQSSRYLVKRTGEKVFLECVQDMDHENMFWYRQDPGLGLRLIYFSYDVKMKEKGDIPEGYSVSREKKERFSLILESASTNQTSMYLCASSNTSPGLVFNEQFFGPGTRLTVL.

The genes are TRBV6-5 and TRBJ1-1, with 7 bases matching TRBD1. The CDR3 is made up of 13 amino acids. Germline CDR1 is MNHEY and CDR2 is SVGAGI. The junction had 4 bases not matched to a gene; V was cut back by 6 bases and J by 3 bases. This chain's CDR3 is CASSPDRDTEAFF. The CDR3, as DNA: TGTGCCAGCAGCCCCGACAGGGACACTGAAGCTTTCTTT.

This clone appeared a few times. The genes are TRBV11-2 and TRBJ2-4; D is undetermined. Trimming took 5 bases from V and 7 from J, leaving 12 bases between them. Germline CDR1 is SGHAT and CDR2 is FQNNGV. The CDR3 covers 13 residues. The CDR3 region has the DNA TGTGCCAGCAGCCAAACGTTGTATAACATTCAGTACTTC. This sequence encodes CASSQTLYNIQYF. The entire variable domain, with the rest obtained from reference TRBV11-2 and TRBJ2-4, is as follows: EAGVAQSPRYKIIEKRQSVAFWCNPISGHATLYWYQQILGQGPKLLIQFQNNGVVDDSQLPKDRFSAERLKGVDSTLKIQPAKLEDSAVYLCASSQTLYNIQYFGAGTRLSVL.

The chain couples TRBV7-3 to TRBJ1-1; no reliable D call. Germline lookup yields CDR1 SGHTA and CDR2 FQGTGA. V shed 3 bases and J shed 0 bases, with 8 bases lying between them. This CDR3 is 14 amino acids long. CDR3 sequence (DNA): TGTGCCAGCAGCTTGACGGCGATGAACACTGAAGCTTTCTTT. It yields the protein CASSLTAMNTEAFF.

J is TRBJ2-7 and V is TRBV10-3; a possible D gene is TRBD2 (6 bases). Trimming removed 3 bases at V and 7 bases at J, with 19 bases between. Germline V lookup: CDR1 ENHRY, CDR2 SYGVKD. The CDR3 covers 15 residues. The CDR3 DNA reads TGTGCCATCAGTGAAGGTGGAGGGATCCCTACAGAGCAGTACTTC. Encoded protein: CAISEGGGIPTEQYF.

The chain uses TRBV5-4 and TRBJ2-1, with D possibly TRBD2 on 6 matching bases. This CDR3 comprises 16 residues. Trimming shortened V by 0 bases and J by 0 bases, and 10 bases separated the two germline ends. Germline V gene lookup returns CDR1 SGHNT and CDR2 YYREEE (reference sequence). CDR3 DNA: TGTGCCAGCAGCTTGGGGGGAGGCCACTCCTACAATGAGCAGTTCTTC. This translates into CASSLGGGHSYNEQFF.

V is TRBV2 and J is TRBJ1-4, with D possibly TRBD1 on 5 matching bases. The CDR3 length is 14 residues. CDR1 and CDR2 (germline): SNHLY, FYNNEI. Trimming took off 4 bases at V and 2 bases at J, with 8 bases between the two ends. Here the CDR3 reads CASSAGVTNEKLFF. DNA of the CDR3: TGTGCCAGCAGTGCGGGGGTCACTAATGAAAAACTGTTTTTT. Full variable domain (missing parts from reference TRBV2 and TRBJ1-4): EPEVTQTPSHQVTQMGQEVILRCVPISNHLYFYWYRQILGQKVEFLVSFYNNEISEKSEIFDDQFSVERPDGSNFTLKIRSTKLEDSAMYFCASSAGVTNEKLFFGSGTQLSVL.

J is TRBJ2-5 and V is TRBV14; TRBD2 matches at 7 bases. Germline V gene lookup returns CDR1 SGHDN and CDR2 FVKESK. The CDR3 contains 13 residues. V shed 4 bases, J shed 5 bases, and the junction held 4 bases outside the gene matches. CDR3: CASSPRLAETQYF. The CDR3 nucleotides read TGTGCCAGCAGCCCCCGACTAGCCGAGACCCAGTACTTC.

The J gene is TRBJ1-2, the V gene TRBV7-2; 10 positions match TRBD1. Germline assignment: CDR1 SGHTA and CDR2 FQGNSA. V gave up 2 bases and J gave up 2 bases; unmatched junction bases: 5. The CDR3 is made up of 16 amino acids. In nucleotides, the CDR3 is TGTGCCAGCAGCTTAAGCGGGACAGGGGACAACTATGGCTACACCTTC. Translated: CASSLSGTGDNYGYTF. Drawing the rest from reference TRBV7-2 and TRBJ1-2, the complete variable domain is GAGVSQSPSNKVTEKGKDVELRCDPISGHTALYWYRQSLGQGLEFLIYFQGNSAPDKSGLPSDRFSAERTGGSVSTLTIQRTQQEDSAVYLCASSLSGTGDNYGYTFGSGTRLTVV.

The CDR3 region has the DNA TGTGCCTGGAGGGAGGGGCGAGCGACGGCGGAGACCCAGTACTTC. Amino acids: CAWREGRATAETQYF. The genes are TRBV30 and TRBJ2-5; tentative D call: TRBD2 (6 bases). Trimming shortened V by 3 bases and J by 5 bases, and 19 bases separated the two germline ends. There are 15 residues in the CDR3. Germline V gene lookup returns CDR1 GTSNPN and CDR2 SVGIG (reference sequence).

The chain couples TRBV27 to TRBJ2-5, with TRBD1 identical over 10 bases. CDR1 and CDR2 from the germline V gene are MNHEY and SMNVEV (reference sequence). The CDR3 loop spans 16 amino acids. V lost 11 bases and J lost 2; bases outside the gene matches: 14. The CDR3 sequence: CAAQQARTGGQETQYF. The CDR3 DNA is TGTGCCGCCCAGCAAGCGAGGACAGGGGGACAAGAGACCCAGTACTTC.

As to this clone: A much larger clone is a single base away; this may be a read error. V gene TRBV5-1 combines with J gene TRBJ1-1, with unresolved D. This CDR3 has 15 residues. From germline, CDR1 is SGHRS and CDR2 YFSETQ. The CDR3 nucleotides are TGCGCCAGCAGCTTGCAGCGGACCGCCGGCACTAAAGCTTTCTTT. Translating gives CASSLQRTAGTKAFF.

This clone showed up just once. The genes are TRBV18 and TRBJ1-1; 9 bases line up with TRBD1. In germline, CDR1 is KGHSH, CDR2 LQKENI. The CDR3 has 14 amino acids. Trimming took 3 bases from V and 7 from J; bases not matched to a gene: 6. CDR3 residues: CASSPIQGAGEAFF. In DNA, the CDR3 is TGTGCCAGCTCACCGATACAGGGGGCTGGTGAAGCTTTCTTT.

This chain joins TRBV23-1 and TRBJ2-7; TRBD1 matches at 10 bases. TRBV23-1 is placed among ORFs of uncertain function. The junction had 6 bases not matched to a gene; V was cut back by 2 bases and J by 2 bases. The CDR3 is 16 residues long. The CDR3 sequence: CASSQHTGTGAYEQYF. CDR3 in DNA: TGCGCCAGCAGTCAACACACGGGGACAGGGGCCTACGAGCAGTACTTC.

The chain uses TRBV30 and TRBJ1-6; D perhaps matches TRBD1 (6 bases). The CDR3 covers 12 residues. From germline, CDR1 is GTSNPN and CDR2 SVGIG (reference sequence). The V gene lost 5 bases and the J gene lost 9 bases, with 11 bases spanning the gap. This CDR3 reads CAWCHRVSPLHF. The CDR3 DNA reads TGTGCCTGGTGCCACAGGGTTTCACCCCTCCACTTT.

To note about this clone: Other DNA sequences of this sample code for an identical CDR3. V usage is TRBV7-9 and J usage is TRBJ1-5; TRBD1 agrees at 7 bases. The CDR3 is 14 residues long. Germline CDR1 reads SEHNR; CDR2 reads FQNEAQ (reference sequence). With 0 bases clipped from V and 6 bases from J, the junction kept 2 bases outside the gene matches. CDR3 region: CASSLAGGGQPQHF. In DNA, the CDR3 is TGTGCCAGCAGCTTAGCAGGGGGCGGTCAGCCCCAGCATTTT.

The V call is TRBV5-4, the J call TRBJ2-7; D might be TRBD1 (6 bases). Trimming removed 0 bases from V and 6 bases from J, with 13 bases in between. CDR1 SGHNT and CDR2 YYREEE come from the germline V gene (reference sequence). The CDR3 runs to 14 residues. CDR3 residues: CASSLDQGMGEQYF. The CDR3 bases are TGTGCCAGCAGCTTGGATCAGGGGATGGGCGAGCAGTACTTC.

The table lists this clone with a few counts. This chain joins TRBV9 and TRBJ2-6; D is unresolved. Trimming took off 4 bases at V and 6 bases at J, with 8 bases between the two ends. Germline loops: CDR1 SGDLS, CDR2 YYNGEE. The CDR3 loop spans 13 amino acids. The CDR3 reads CASSPDEANVLTF. CDR3 in DNA: TGTGCCAGCAGCCCAGACGAGGCCAACGTCCTGACTTTC. The whole variable domain, filled in from reference TRBV9 and TRBJ2-6, reads DSGVTQTPKHLITATGQRVTLRCSPRSGDLSVYWYQQSLDQGLQFLIQYYNGEERAKGNILERFSAQQFPDLHSELNLSSLELGDSALYFCASSPDEANVLTFGAGSRLTVL.

CDR3 residues: CASCLVAGGLSYEQYF. The CDR3 nucleotides are TGCGCCAGCTGCCTAGTAGCAGGGGGCCTATCCTACGAGCAGTACTTC. This rearrangement joins TRBV5-1 to TRBJ2-7; 8 bases align to TRBD1. Germline-derived CDR1 and CDR2 are SGHRS and YFSETQ. Losses at the gene ends were 7 bases for V and 1 base for J; bases not matched to a gene: 13. CDR3 length: 16 amino acids.

The chain combines TRBV2 with TRBJ1-5; 7 nucleotides line up with TRBD1. Losses at the gene ends were 1 base for V and 2 bases for J; bases not matched to a gene: 11. The CDR3 spans 18 residues. The V gene's germline CDR1 is SNHLY and CDR2 FYNNEI. CDR3 residues: CASSEGRGTHGGNQPQHF. DNA for the CDR3: TGTGCCAGCAGTGAAGGCAGGGGGACCCATGGGGGCAATCAGCCCCAGCATTTT.

The rearrangement uses TRBV30 and TRBJ1-4, with unresolved D. The CDR3 length is 13 residues. Trimming left V 0 bases short and J 4 bases short, with 6 bases between. The germline gives CDR1 GTSNPN, CDR2 SVGIG (reference sequence). CDR3 in DNA: TGTGCCTGGAGTGTACTTGTTAATGAAAAACTGTTTTTT. Its protein product is CAWSVLVNEKLFF.

V gene TRBV7-8 combines with J gene TRBJ1-1, with D maybe TRBD1 (6 bases). The V end was cut by 5 bases, the J end by 2 bases, with 15 bases between. Germline values: CDR1 SGHVS, CDR2 FQNEAQ. This CDR3 comprises 15 residues. The CDR3 DNA is TGTGCCAGCAGCCGCACTTCGACAGGAAACACTGAAGCTTTCTTT. It yields the protein CASSRTSTGNTEAFF.